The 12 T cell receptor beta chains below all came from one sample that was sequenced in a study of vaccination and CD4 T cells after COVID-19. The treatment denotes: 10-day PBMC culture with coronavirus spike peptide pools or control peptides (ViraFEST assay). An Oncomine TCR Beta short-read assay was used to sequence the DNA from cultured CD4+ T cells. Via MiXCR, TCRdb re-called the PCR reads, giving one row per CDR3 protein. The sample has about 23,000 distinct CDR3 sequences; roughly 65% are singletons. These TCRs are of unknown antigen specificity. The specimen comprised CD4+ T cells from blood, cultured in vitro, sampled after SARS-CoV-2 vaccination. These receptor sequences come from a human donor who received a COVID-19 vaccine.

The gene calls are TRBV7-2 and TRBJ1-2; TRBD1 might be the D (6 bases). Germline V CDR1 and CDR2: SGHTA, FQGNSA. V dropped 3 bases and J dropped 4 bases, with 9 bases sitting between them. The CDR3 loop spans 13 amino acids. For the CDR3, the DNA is TGTGCCAGCAGCTTGGGACACGGCTATGGCTACACCTTC. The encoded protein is CASSLGHGYGYTF.

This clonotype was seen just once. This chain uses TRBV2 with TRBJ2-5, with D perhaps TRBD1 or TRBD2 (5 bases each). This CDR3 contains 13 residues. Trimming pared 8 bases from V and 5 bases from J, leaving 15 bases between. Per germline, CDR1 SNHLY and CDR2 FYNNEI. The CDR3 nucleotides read TGTGCCAGCGCGCTCCGGGGCCCGGAGACCCAGTACTTC. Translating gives CASALRGPETQYF.

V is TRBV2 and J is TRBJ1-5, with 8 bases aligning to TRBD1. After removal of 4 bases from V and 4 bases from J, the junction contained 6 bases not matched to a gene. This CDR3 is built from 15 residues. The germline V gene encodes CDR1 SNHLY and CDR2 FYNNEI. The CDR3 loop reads CASSGRGLRNQPQHF. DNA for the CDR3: TGTGCCAGCAGTGGCAGGGGGCTTAGGAATCAGCCCCAGCATTTT.

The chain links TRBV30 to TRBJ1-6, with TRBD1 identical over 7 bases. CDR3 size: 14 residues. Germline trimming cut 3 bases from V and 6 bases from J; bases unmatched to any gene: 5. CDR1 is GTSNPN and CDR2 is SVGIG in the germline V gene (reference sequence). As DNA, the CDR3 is TGTGCCTGGAGAGCGGGACAGCCTAATTCACCCCTCCACTTT. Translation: CAWRAGQPNSPLHF.

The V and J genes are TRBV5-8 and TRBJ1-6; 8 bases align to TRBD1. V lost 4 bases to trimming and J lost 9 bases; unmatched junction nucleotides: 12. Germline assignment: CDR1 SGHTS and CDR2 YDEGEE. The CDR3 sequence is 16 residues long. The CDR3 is CASSLTTGTGGSPLHF. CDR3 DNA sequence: TGTGCCAGCAGCCTAACCACCGGGACAGGAGGTTCACCCCTCCACTTT.

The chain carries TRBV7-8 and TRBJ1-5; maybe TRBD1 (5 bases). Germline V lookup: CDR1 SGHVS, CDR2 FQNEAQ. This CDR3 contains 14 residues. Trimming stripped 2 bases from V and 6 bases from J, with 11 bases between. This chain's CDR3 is CASSLMVQAQPQHF. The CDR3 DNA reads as TGTGCCAGCAGCTTAATGGTACAGGCTCAGCCCCAGCATTTT.

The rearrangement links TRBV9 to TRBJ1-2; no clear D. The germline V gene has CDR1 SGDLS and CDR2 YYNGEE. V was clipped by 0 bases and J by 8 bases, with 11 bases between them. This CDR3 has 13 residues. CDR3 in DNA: TGTGCCAGCAGCGTAGTCCCCGGGAGCGGCTACACCTTC. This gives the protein CASSVVPGSGYTF.

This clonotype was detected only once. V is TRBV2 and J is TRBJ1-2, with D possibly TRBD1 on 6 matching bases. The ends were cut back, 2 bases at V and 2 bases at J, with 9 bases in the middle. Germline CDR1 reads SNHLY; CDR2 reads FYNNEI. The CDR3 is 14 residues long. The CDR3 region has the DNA TGTGCCAGCAGTGAAAACAGGGCAAACTATGGCTACACCTTC. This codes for CASSENRANYGYTF.

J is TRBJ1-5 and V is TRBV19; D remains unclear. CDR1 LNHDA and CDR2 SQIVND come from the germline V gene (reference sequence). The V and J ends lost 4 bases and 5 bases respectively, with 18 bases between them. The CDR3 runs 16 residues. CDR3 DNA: TGTGCCAGTAGTAGCTTTTGGGGAGGGATCGATCAGCCCCAGCATTTT. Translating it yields CASSSFWGGIDQPQHF. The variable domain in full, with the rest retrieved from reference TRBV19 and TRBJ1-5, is DGGITQSPKYLFRKEGQNVTLSCEQNLNHDAMYWYRQDPGQGLRLIYYSQIVNDFQKGDIAEGYSVSREKKESFPLTVTSAQKNPTAFYLCASSSFWGGIDQPQHFGDGTRLSIL.

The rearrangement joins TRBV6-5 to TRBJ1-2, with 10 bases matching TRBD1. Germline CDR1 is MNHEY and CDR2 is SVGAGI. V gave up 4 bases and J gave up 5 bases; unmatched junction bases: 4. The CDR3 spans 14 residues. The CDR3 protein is CASSSPGQGYGYTF. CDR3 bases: TGTGCCAGCAGTTCTCCGGGACAGGGGTATGGCTACACCTTC.

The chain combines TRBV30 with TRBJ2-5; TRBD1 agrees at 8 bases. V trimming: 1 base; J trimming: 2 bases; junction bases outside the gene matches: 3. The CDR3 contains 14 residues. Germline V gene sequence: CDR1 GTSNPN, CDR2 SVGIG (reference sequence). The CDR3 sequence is CAWSADRVQETQYF. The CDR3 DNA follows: TGTGCCTGGAGTGCGGACAGGGTACAAGAGACCCAGTACTTC.

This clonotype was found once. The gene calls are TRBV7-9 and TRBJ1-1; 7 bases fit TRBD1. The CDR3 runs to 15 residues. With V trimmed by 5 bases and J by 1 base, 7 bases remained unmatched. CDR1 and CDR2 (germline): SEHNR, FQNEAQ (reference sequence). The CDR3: CASSRPQGRNTEAFF. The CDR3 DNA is TGTGCCAGCAGCCGCCCACAGGGGAGGAACACTGAAGCTTTCTTT.